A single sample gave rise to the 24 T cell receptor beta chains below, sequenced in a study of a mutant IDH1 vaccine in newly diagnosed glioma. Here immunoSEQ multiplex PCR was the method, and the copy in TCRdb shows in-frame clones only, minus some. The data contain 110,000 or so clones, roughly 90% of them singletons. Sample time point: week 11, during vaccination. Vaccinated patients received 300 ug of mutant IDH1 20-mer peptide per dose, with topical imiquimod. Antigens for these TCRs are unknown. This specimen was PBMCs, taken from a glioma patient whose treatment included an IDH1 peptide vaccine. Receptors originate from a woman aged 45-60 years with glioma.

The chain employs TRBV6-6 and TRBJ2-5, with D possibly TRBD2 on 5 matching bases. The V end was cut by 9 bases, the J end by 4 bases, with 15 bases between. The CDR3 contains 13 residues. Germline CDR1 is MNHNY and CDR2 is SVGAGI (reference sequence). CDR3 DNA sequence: TGTGCCAGTCATAACCCCGGAGGAGAGACCCAGTACTTC. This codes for CASHNPGGETQYF.

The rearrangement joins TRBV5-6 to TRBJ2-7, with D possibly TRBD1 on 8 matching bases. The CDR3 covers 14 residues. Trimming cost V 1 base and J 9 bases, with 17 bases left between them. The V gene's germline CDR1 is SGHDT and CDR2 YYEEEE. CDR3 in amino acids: CASSLPGLQGVQYF. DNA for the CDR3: TGTGCCAGCAGCTTGCCGGGACTACAGGGGGTGCAGTACTTC. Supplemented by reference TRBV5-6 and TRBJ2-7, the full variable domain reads DAGVTQSPTHLIKTRGQQVTLRCSPKSGHDTVSWYQQALGQGPQFIFQYYEEEERQRGNFPDRFSGHQFPNYSSELNVNALLLGDSALYLCASSLPGLQGVQYFGPGTRLTVT.

The CDR3 DNA follows: TGTGCCAGCAGCCCCGGACAGGGGCTTAATTCACCCCTCCACTTT. It is translated as CASSPGQGLNSPLHF. This rearrangement joins TRBV9 to TRBJ1-6; 9 bases are a match to TRBD1. The germline V gene has CDR1 SGDLS and CDR2 YYNGEE. This CDR3 is built from 15 residues. V shed 4 bases and J 6 bases; nucleotides not matched to a gene: 5.

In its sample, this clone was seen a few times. CDR3: CASSATGGIIGELFF. The CDR3 nucleotides read TGCGCCAGCAGTGCGACAGGGGGTATCATCGGGGAGCTGTTTTTT. The chain has TRBV10-1 and TRBJ2-2, with TRBD1 matching over 9 bases. V shed 4 bases, J shed 7 bases, and the junction held 7 bases outside the gene matches. The CDR3 has 15 residues. The germline CDR1 and CDR2 sequences are WNHNN and SYGVQD (reference sequence).

The CDR3 DNA reads TGTGCCAGCAGCCCCAGGACCGTGAACACTGAAGCTTTCTTT. This encodes CASSPRTVNTEAFF. This sequence joins TRBV28 and TRBJ1-1; no clear D gene. This CDR3 contains 14 residues. In germline, CDR1 is MDHEN, CDR2 SYDVKM. Trimming stripped 6 bases from V and 0 bases from J, with 11 bases between.

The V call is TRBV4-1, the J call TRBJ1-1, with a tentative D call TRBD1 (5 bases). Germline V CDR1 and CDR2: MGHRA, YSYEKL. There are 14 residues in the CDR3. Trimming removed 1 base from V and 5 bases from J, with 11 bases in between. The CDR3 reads CASSQVGGRTEAFF. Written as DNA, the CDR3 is TGCGCCAGCAGCCAAGTGGGGGGGAGGACTGAAGCTTTCTTT.

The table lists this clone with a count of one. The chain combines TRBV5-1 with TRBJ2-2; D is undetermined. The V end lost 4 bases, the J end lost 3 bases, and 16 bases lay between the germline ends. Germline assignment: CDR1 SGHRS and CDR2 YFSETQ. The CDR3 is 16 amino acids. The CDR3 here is CASSTQPSGDTGELFF. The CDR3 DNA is TGCGCCAGCAGCACACAACCAAGTGGAGACACCGGGGAGCTGTTTTTT.

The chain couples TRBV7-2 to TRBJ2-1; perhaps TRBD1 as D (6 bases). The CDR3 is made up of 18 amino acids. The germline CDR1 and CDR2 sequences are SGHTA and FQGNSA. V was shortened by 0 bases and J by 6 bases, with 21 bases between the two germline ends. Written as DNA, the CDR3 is TGTGCCAGCAGCTTAGCTTTTTACAGGGCACCGCGTGGCAATGAGCAGTTCTTC. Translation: CASSLAFYRAPRGNEQFF.

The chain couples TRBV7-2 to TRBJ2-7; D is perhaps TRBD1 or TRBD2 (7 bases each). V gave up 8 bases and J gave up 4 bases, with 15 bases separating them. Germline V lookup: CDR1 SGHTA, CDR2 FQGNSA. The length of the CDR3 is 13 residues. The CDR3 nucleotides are TGTGCCAGCCTCCAGGGGGGGACTTACGAGCAGTACTTC. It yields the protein CASLQGGTYEQYF.

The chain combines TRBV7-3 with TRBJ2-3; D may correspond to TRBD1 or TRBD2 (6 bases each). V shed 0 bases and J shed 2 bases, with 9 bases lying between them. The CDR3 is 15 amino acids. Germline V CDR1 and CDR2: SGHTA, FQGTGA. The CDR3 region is CASSLTGGLTDTQYF. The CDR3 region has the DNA TGTGCCAGCAGCTTAACGGGGGGCCTCACAGATACGCAGTATTTT.

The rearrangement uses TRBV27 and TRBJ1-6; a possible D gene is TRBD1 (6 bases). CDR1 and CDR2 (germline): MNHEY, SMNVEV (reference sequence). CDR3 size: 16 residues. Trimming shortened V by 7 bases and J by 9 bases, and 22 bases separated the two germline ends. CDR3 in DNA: TGTGCCAGCAAAGGGGTAAAGGGCAGGGGTGGTTCACCCCTCCACTTT. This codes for CASKGVKGRGGSPLHF.

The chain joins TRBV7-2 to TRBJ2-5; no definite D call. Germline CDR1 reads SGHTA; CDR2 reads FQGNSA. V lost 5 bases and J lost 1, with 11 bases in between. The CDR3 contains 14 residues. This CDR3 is CASSPQAIQETQYF. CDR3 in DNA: TGTGCCAGCAGCCCGCAGGCGATCCAAGAGACCCAGTACTTC.

CDR3 sequence: CASSTNRAPYNEQFF. The CDR3 region has the DNA TGTGCCAGTAGTACCAACAGGGCCCCCTACAATGAGCAGTTCTTC. The rearrangement uses TRBV19 and TRBJ2-1, with a possible D match to TRBD1 (6 bases). The CDR3 is made up of 15 amino acids. Trimming took off 4 bases at V and 2 bases at J, with 12 bases between the two ends. CDR1 and CDR2 from the germline V gene are LNHDA and SQIVND (reference sequence). Together with reference TRBV19 and TRBJ2-1, the CDR3 gives the full variable domain: DGGITQSPKYLFRKEGQNVTLSCEQNLNHDAMYWYRQDPGQGLRLIYYSQIVNDFQKGDIAEGYSVSREKKESFPLTVTSAQKNPTAFYLCASSTNRAPYNEQFFGPGTRLTVL.

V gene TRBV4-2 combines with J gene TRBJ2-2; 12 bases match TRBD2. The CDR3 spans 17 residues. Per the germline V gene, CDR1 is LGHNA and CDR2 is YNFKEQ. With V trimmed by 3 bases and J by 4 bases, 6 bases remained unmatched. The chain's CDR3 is CASSHPSGRAGTGELFF. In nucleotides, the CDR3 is TGTGCCAGCAGCCACCCTAGCGGGAGGGCCGGCACCGGGGAGCTGTTTTTT.

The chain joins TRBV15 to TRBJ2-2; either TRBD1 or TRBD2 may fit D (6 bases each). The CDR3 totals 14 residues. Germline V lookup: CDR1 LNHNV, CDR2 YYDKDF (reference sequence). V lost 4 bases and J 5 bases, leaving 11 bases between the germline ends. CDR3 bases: TGTGCCACCAGCACTACAGGGAGGACCGGGGAGCTGTTTTTT. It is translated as CATSTTGRTGELFF.

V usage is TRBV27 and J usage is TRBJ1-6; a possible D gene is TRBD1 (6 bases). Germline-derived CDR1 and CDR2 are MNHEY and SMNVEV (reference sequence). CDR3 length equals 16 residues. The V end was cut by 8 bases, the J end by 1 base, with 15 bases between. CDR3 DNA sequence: TGTGCCAGCGCTCGGGTCAGGGGATCCTATAATTCACCCCTCCACTTT. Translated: CASARVRGSYNSPLHF.

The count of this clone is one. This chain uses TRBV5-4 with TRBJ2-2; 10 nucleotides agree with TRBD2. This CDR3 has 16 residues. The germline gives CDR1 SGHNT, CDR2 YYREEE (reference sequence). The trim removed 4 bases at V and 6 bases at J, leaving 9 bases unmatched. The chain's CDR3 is CASSQWTSGRSGELFF. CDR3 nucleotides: TGTGCCAGCAGCCAATGGACTAGCGGACGTTCCGGGGAGCTGTTTTTT. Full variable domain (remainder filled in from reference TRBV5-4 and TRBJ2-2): ETGVTQSPTHLIKTRGQQVTLRCSSQSGHNTVSWYQQALGQGPQFIFQYYREEENGRGNFPPRFSGLQFPNYSSELNVNALELDDSALYLCASSQWTSGRSGELFFGEGSRLTVL.

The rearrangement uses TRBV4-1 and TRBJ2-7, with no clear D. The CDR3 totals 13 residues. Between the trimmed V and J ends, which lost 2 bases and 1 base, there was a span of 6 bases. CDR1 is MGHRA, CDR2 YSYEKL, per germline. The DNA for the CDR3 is TGCGCCAGCAGCCAACAGCCTTCCTACGAGCAGTACTTC. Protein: CASSQQPSYEQYF.

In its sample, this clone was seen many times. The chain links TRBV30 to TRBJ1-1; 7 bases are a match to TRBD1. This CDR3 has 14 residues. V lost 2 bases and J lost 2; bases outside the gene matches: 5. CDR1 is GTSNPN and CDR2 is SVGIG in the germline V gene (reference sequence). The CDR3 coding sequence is TGTGCCTGGAGTACGGACAGGAGAAACACTGAAGCTTTCTTT. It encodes CAWSTDRRNTEAFF.

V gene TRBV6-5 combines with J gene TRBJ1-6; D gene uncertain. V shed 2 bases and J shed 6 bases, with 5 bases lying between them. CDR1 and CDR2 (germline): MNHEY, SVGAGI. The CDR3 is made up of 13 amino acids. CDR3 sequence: CASSYTGNSPLHF. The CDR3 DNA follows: TGTGCCAGCAGTTACACCGGTAATTCACCCCTCCACTTT.

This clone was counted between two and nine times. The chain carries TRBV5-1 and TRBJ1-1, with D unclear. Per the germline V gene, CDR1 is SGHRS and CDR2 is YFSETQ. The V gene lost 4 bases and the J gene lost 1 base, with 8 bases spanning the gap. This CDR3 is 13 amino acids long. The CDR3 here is CASSIPANTEAFF. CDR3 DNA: TGCGCCAGCAGCATCCCAGCGAACACTGAAGCTTTCTTT.

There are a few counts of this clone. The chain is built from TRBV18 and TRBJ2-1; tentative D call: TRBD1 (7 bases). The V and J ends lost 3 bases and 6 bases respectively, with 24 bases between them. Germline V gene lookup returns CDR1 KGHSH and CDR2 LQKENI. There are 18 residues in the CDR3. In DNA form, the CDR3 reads TGTGCCAGCTCACCCTCCGGGACAGCCGAGGGCGGGATCAATGAGCAGTTCTTC. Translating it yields CASSPSGTAEGGINEQFF.

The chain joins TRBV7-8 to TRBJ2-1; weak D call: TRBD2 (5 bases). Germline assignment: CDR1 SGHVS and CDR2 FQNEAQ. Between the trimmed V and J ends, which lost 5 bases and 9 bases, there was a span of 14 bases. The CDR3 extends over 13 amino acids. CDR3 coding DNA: TGTGCCAGCAGCCCCCCGGGAAGTGTTGAGCAGTTCTTC. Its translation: CASSPPGSVEQFF. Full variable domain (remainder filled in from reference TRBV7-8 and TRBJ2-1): GAGVSQSPRYKVAKRGQDVALRCDPISGHVSLFWYQQALGQGPEFLTYFQNEAQLDKSGLPSDRFFAERPEGSVSTLKIQRTQQEDSAVYLCASSPPGSVEQFFGPGTRLTVL.

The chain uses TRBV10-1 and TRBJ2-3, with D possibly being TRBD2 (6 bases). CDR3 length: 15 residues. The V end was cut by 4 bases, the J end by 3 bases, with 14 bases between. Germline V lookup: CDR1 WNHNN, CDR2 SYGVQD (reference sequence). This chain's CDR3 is CASSGLGGTTDTQYF. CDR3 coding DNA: TGCGCCAGCAGTGGGCTCGGCGGGACTACAGATACGCAGTATTTT.